This T cell receptor beta chain was sequenced for a study of shared T cell receptors in the human thymus. The CDR3 loop spans 13 amino acids. V lost 8 bases and J 3 bases, leaving 12 bases between the germline ends. CDR1 is MNHNS, CDR2 SASEGT, per germline. Clones were read by immunoSEQ multiplex PCR, and TCRdb kept only the in-frame ones, dropping some. The sample contains 600,000 or so clones, around 87% of which appear only once. The same specimen was also included in a second study, on human thymus T cells.

The chain is built from TRBV6-1 and TRBJ2-3; D perhaps matches TRBD1 (6 bases). Specimen: thymocytes. The sequence was collected from a boy younger than two with a congenital heart defect. The CDR3 coding sequence is TGTGCCAGCCAGGGGTTTAGGACAGATACGCAGTATTTT. Translating it yields CASQGFRTDTQYF.